This TCR beta chain originates from a study of cytomegalovirus exposure and HLA in healthy donors. Notes on the study in general: It was 160 or so TCR beta chains that were listed as cytomegalovirus-associated.

The V end was cut by 4 bases, the J end by 10 bases, with 11 bases between. The CDR3 spans 12 residues. CDR1 MNHNS and CDR2 SASEGT come from the germline V gene. Of note for this clone: The antigen is unknown.

TCRdb's table, derived via immunoSEQ multiplex PCR, lists solely in-frame clones and lacks some. This table holds some 120,000 clones, 94% found once. The chain couples TRBV6-1 to TRBJ1-5; no firm D call. This sequence originates from a young woman in good health and CMV-seronegative. Sequenced input: PBMCs. The CDR3 coding sequence is TGTGCCAGCAGTGGCAGAAACCCCCCCCAGCATTTT. It specifies CASSGRNPPQHF.